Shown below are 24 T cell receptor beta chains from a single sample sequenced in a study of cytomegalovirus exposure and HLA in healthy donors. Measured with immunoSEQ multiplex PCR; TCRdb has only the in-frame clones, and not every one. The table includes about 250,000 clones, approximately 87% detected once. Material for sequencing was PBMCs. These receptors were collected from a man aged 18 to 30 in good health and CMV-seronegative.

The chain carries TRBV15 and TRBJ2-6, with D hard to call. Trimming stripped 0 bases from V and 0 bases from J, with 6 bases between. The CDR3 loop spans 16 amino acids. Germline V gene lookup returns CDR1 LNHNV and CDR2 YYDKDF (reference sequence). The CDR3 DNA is TGTGCCACCAGCAGAGATTCGAGCTCTGGGGCCAACGTCCTGACTTTC. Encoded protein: CATSRDSSSGANVLTF.

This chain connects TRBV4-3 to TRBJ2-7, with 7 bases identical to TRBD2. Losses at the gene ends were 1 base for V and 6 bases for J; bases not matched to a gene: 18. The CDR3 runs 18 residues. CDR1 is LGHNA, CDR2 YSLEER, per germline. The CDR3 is CASSQGDYRDYLSFEQYF. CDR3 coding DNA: TGCGCCAGCAGCCAAGGAGACTACCGGGACTACTTATCATTCGAGCAGTACTTC.

CDR3 sequence (DNA): TGTGCTAGTGGTTTGCGGTATGAGCAGTTCTTC. It yields the protein CASGLRYEQFF. The chain has TRBV12-5 and TRBJ2-1; D is unresolved. V was cut by 2 bases and J by 8 bases, with 4 bases left in between. The CDR3 has 11 residues. CDR1 is LGHNT and CDR2 is FRNRAP in the germline V gene.

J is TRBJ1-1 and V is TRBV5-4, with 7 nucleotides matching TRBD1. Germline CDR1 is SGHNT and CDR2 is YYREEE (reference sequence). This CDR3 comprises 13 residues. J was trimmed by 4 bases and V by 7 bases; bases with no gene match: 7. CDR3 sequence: CASGNRGGTEAFF. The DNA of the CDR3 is TGTGCCAGCGGAAACAGGGGAGGCACTGAAGCTTTCTTT.

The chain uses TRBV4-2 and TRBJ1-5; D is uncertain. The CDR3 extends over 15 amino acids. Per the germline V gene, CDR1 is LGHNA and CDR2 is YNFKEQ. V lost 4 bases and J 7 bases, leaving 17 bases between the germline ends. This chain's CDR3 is CASSLGTVSGQPQHF. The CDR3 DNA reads TGTGCCAGCAGCCTAGGTACCGTATCCGGGCAGCCCCAGCATTTT.

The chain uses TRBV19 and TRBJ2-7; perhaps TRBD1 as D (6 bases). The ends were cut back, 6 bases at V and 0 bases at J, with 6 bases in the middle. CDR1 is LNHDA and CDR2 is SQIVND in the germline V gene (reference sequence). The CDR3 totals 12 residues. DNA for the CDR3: TGTGCCAGTAGAGGGGGCTCCTACGAGCAGTACTTC. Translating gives CASRGGSYEQYF.

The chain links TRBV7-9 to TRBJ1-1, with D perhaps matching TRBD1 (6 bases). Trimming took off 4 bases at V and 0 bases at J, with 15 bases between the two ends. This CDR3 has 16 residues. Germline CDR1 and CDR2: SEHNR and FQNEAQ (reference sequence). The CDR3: CASSSENRAMNTEAFF. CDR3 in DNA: TGTGCCAGCAGCTCGGAGAACAGGGCCATGAACACTGAAGCTTTCTTT. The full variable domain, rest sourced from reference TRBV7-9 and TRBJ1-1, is DTGVSQNPRHKITKRGQNVTFRCDPISEHNRLYWYRQTLGQGPEFLTYFQNEAQLEKSRLLSDRFSAERPKGSFSTLEIQRTEQGDSAMYLCASSSENRAMNTEAFFGQGTRLTVV.

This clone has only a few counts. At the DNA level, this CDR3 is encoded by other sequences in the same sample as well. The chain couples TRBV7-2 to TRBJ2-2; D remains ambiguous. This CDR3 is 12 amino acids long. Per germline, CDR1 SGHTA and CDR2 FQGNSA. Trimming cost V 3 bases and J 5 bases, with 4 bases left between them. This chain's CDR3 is CASSFKTGELFF. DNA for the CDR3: TGTGCCAGCAGCTTCAAAACCGGGGAGCTGTTTTTT. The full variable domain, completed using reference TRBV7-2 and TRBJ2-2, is GAGVSQSPSNKVTEKGKDVELRCDPISGHTALYWYRQSLGQGLEFLIYFQGNSAPDKSGLPSDRFSAERTGGSVSTLTIQRTQQEDSAVYLCASSFKTGELFFGEGSRLTVL.

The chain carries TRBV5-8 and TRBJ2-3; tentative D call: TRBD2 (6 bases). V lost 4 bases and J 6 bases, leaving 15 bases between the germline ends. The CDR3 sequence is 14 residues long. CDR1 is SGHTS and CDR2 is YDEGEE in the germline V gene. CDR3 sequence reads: CASSASRESDTQYF. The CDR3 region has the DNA TGTGCCAGCAGCGCCTCCCGGGAGTCGGATACGCAGTATTTT.

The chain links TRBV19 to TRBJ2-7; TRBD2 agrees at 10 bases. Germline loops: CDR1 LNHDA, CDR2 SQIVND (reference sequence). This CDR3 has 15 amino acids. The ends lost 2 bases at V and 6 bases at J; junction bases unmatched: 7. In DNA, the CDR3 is TGTGCCAGTAGTATAAGCGGGAGGGCCCAGGGCGAGCAGTACTTC. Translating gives CASSISGRAQGEQYF.

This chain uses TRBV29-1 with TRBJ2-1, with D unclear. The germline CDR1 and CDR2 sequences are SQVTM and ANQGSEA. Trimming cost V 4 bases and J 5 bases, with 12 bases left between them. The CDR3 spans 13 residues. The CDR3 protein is CSVGPVSHNEQFF. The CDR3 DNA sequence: TGCAGCGTTGGCCCAGTGTCCCACAATGAGCAGTTCTTC.

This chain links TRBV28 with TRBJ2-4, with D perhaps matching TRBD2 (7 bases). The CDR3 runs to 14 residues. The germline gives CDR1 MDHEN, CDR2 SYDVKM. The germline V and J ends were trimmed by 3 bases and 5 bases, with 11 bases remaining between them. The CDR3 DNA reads TGTGCCAGCAGTTTGTGGGGGGGCGAAAACATTCAGTACTTC. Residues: CASSLWGGENIQYF.

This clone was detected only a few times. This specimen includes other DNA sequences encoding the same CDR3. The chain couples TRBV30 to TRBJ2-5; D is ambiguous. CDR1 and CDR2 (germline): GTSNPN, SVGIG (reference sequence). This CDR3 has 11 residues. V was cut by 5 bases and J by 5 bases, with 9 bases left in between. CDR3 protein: CAWGLGETQYF. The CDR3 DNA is TGTGCCTGGGGTCTAGGCGAGACCCAGTACTTC.

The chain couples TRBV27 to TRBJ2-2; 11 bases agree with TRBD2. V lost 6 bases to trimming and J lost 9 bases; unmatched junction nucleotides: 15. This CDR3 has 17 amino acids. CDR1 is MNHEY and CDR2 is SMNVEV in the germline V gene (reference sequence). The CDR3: CASRSPPASGRSRELFF. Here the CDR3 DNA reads TGTGCCAGCAGATCCCCGCCGGCTAGCGGGAGGTCCCGGGAGCTGTTTTTT.

In nucleotides, the CDR3 is TGTGCCAGCAGTACTCGACAGGGGGCCTACGAGCAGTACTTC. Encoded protein: CASSTRQGAYEQYF. The V and J genes are TRBV6-5 and TRBJ2-7; TRBD1 matches 9 bases. CDR1 and CDR2 (germline): MNHEY, SVGAGI. The CDR3 has 14 amino acids. Trimming removed 5 bases from V and 2 bases from J; junction bases left unmatched: 4.

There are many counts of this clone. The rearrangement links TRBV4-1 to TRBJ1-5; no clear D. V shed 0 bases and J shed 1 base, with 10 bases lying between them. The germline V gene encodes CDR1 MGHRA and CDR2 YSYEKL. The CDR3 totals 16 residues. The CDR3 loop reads CASSQERETSNQPQHF. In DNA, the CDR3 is TGCGCCAGCAGCCAAGAACGGGAGACAAGCAATCAGCCCCAGCATTTT.

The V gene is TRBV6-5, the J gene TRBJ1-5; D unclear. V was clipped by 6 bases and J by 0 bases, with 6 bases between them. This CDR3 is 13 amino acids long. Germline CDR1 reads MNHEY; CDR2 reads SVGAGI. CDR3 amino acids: CASSPNSNQPQHF. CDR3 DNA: TGTGCCAGCAGCCCAAATAGCAATCAGCCCCAGCATTTT.

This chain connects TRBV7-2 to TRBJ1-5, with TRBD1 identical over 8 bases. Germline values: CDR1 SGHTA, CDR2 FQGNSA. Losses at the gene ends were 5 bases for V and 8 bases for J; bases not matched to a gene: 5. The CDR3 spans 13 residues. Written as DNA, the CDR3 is TGTGCCAGCAGCCCGGACAGGGCAGAGCCCCAGCATTTT. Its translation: CASSPDRAEPQHF.

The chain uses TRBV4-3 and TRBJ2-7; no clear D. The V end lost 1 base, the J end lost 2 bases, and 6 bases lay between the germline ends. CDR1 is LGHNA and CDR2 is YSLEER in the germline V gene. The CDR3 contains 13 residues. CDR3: CASSQGRTYEQYF. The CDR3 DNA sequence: TGCGCCAGCAGCCAAGGTCGTACCTACGAGCAGTACTTC.

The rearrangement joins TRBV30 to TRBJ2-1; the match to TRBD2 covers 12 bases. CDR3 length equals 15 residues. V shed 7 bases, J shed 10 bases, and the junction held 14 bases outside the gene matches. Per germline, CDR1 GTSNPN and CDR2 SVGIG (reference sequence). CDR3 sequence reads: CAYSKTSGRKREQFF. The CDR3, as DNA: TGTGCCTACTCAAAAACTAGCGGGAGGAAGAGGGAGCAGTTCTTC.

The CDR3 loop reads CASSWDSRPGELFF. The CDR3 nucleotides are TGTGCCAGCAGTTGGGACTCCCGTCCCGGGGAGCTGTTTTTT. The V gene is TRBV2, the J gene TRBJ2-2; possible D gene TRBD2, 6 bases. V was shortened by 5 bases and J by 6 bases, with 13 bases between the two germline ends. CDR1 SNHLY and CDR2 FYNNEI come from the germline V gene. The CDR3 consists of 14 residues.

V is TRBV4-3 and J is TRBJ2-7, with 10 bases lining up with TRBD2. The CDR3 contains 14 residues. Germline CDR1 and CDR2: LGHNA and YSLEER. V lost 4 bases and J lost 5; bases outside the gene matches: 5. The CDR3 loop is CASSRAGTSDEQYF. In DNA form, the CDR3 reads TGCGCCAGCAGCCGGGCCGGGACTAGCGACGAGCAGTACTTC.

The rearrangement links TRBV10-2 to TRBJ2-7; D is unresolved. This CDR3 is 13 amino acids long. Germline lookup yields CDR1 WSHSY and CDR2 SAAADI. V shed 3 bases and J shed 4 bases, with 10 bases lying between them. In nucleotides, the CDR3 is TGCGCCAGCAGTGATTCCGAGGCTTACGAGCAGTACTTC. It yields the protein CASSDSEAYEQYF.

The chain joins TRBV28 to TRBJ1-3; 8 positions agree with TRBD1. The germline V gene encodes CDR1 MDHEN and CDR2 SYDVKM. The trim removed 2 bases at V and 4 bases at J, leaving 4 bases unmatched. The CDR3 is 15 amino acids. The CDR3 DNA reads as TGTGCCAGCAGTTTAACACAGGGGGAAGGAAACACCATATATTTT. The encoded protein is CASSLTQGEGNTIYF.